Listed below are T cell receptor beta chains from one sample, sequenced in a study of PD-L1 blockade in urothelial cancer. Libraries were prepared by immunoSEQ multiplex PCR; TCRdb keeps only in-frame clonotypes and omits some of them. The sample holds around 82,000 clones, 65% to 85% seen once. The sample here was PBMCs, taken around atezolizumab (anti-PD-L1) treatment. These receptors all come from a man aged 55 to 70 with urothelial cancer. Each CDR3 is given with its conserved first and last residue. D genes are given only for firm matches. Where a row states a size, it is once, few, many or the class of an expanded clone; other rows omit it.

few,TRBV5-6,TRBJ1-1,-,TGTGCCAGCAGCTTTCGTAGATATCAGAACACTGAAGCTTTCTTT,CASSFRRYQNTEAFF
-,TRBV19,TRBJ2-7,-,TGTGCCAGTAGTATAGATCGGGCAGGGGCCTACGAGCAGTACTTC,CASSIDRAGAYEQYF
-,TRBV18,TRBJ2-7,-,TGTGCCAGCTCATCTCTACAGGGATCGGGCGAGCAGTACTTC,CASSSLQGSGEQYF
-,TRBV15,TRBJ1-2,TRBD1,TGTGCCACCAGCAGAGATAGACAGGGCCGTGGAGATGGCTACACCTTC,CATSRDRQGRGDGYTF
-,TRBV7-2,TRBJ2-3,-,TGTGCCAGCAGCCTCACTAGTTTACAGACGCAGTATTTT,CASSLTSLQTQYF
-,TRBV9,TRBJ2-2,-,TGTGCCAGCAGCGTAGAGGAGTTCCACGGGGAGCTGTTTTTT,CASSVEEFHGELFF
once,TRBV6-1,TRBJ2-2,TRBD1,TGTGCCAGCAGTCCGGGACAGAGATTTACCGGGGAGCTGTTTTTT,CASSPGQRFTGELFF
few,TRBV5-1,TRBJ2-1,-,TGCGCCAGCAGCTTGGACTCTACGGCCTACAATGAGCAGTTCTTC,CASSLDSTAYNEQFF
-,TRBV27,TRBJ2-2,-,TGTGCCAGCAGTTTAGAGGGGGGGAGGGCCGGGGAGCTGTTTTTT,CASSLEGGRAGELFF
-,TRBV11-3,TRBJ1-5,TRBD1,TGTGCCAGCAGCTCAAAGACATTTAGTGGGGACAGGGGGTTCAATCAGCCCCAGCATTTT,CASSSKTFSGDRGFNQPQHF
-,TRBV6-6,TRBJ1-6,TRBD1,TGTGCCAGCAGTAGGGACAGGGATAATTCACCCCTCCACTTT,CASSRDRDNSPLHF
-,TRBV4-1,TRBJ2-2,-,TGCGCCAGCAGCCAAGATGAGAATGCGAGGACCGGGGAGCTGTTTTTT,CASSQDENARTGELFF
-,TRBV27,TRBJ2-7,-,TGTGCCAGCAGTTTACAAGGGGCCCTCGAGCAGTACTTC,CASSLQGALEQYF
-,TRBV9,TRBJ2-1,-,TGTGCCAGTAGTGGCCTAGCGAACAATGAGCAGTTCTTC,CASSGLANNEQFF
-,TRBV7-6,TRBJ2-3,TRBD1,TGTGCCAGCAGTATACAGGGGCGTGTCACAGATACGCAGTATTTT,CASSIQGRVTDTQYF
-,TRBV28,TRBJ1-2,TRBD1,TGTGCCAGCAGTGAGGACAGGGGAAACCATGGCTACACCTTC,CASSEDRGNHGYTF
-,TRBV7-6,TRBJ1-1,-,TGTGCCAGCAGCTCCGAAAAACGGACTGAAGCTTTCTTT,CASSSEKRTEAFF
-,TRBV6-1,TRBJ2-5,TRBD1,TGTGCCAGCAGTGCAAACAGGGGCACCTTCCAAGAGACCCAGTACTTC,CASSANRGTFQETQYF
-,TRBV28,TRBJ1-1,-,TGTGCCAGCAGTCCGTACAGGATGGTGAATACTGAAGCTTTCTTT,CASSPYRMVNTEAFF
-,TRBV4-2,TRBJ2-5,-,TGTGCCAGCAGGGGAGCGGAGACCCAGTACTTC,CASRGAETQYF
once,TRBV13,TRBJ2-1,TRBD2,TGTGCCAGCAGTTCCCCTCGGGGGGAGGCGTTCTTC,CASSSPRGEAFF
-,TRBV5-6,TRBJ2-3,TRBD2,TGTGCCAGCAGCTTCCGCCGGGGGGAGGGAGATACGCAGTATTTT,CASSFRRGEGDTQYF
-,TRBV18,TRBJ2-7,-,TGTGCCAGCTCACCGCAGTCCGACTACGAGCAGTACTTC,CASSPQSDYEQYF
once,TRBV4-3,TRBJ1-5,-,TGCGCCAGCAGCCAGTCCTTTAATGGCAATCAGCCCCAGCATTTT,CASSQSFNGNQPQHF
-,TRBV4-3,TRBJ2-6,-,TGCGCCAGCAGCCACGTGGACTGGAATCCCCTAAATCGCTCTGGGGCCAACGTCCTGACTTTC,CASSHVDWNPLNRSGANVLTF
many,TRBV27,TRBJ2-7,TRBD2,TGTGCCAGCAGTTTATCCCGGGAGGCCACCTGGGAGCAGTACTTC,CASSLSREATWEQYF
-,TRBV13,TRBJ2-3,-,TGTGCCAGCAGCTTTGGGGGAGGCCCCACAGATACGCAGTATTTT,CASSFGGGPTDTQYF
-,TRBV9,TRBJ1-1,-,TGTGCCAGCAGCGTAGTGGGGCAGGGGAACACTGAAGCTTTCTTT,CASSVVGQGNTEAFF
-,TRBV11-2,TRBJ2-1,TRBD2,TGTGCCAGCACTCTAATTCGGGAGGCTGAGCAGTTCTTC,CASTLIREAEQFF
-,TRBV7-2,TRBJ2-5,TRBD2,TGTGCCAGCAGCCCCACTTGGGGGACTAGCGGGAGAATGGAGACCCAGTACTTC,CASSPTWGTSGRMETQYF
-,TRBV5-6,TRBJ1-5,-,TGTGCCAGCAGCTCCGAAGGGGGGGCGAGGAATCAGCCCCAGCATTTT,CASSSEGGARNQPQHF
few,TRBV7-2,TRBJ2-7,-,TGTGCCAGCAGCCCTAACCACGGCGAGCAGTACTTC,CASSPNHGEQYF
-,TRBV5-4,TRBJ2-7,TRBD2,TGTGCCAGCAGTCCCAGGGTAGCGGGAGGGTACTACGAGCAGTACTTC,CASSPRVAGGYYEQYF
-,TRBV7-9,TRBJ2-3,TRBD2,TGTGCCAGCAGTTCTCGAGCGGGGGCGAACACAGATACGCAGTATTTT,CASSSRAGANTDTQYF
-,TRBV4-1,TRBJ2-4,-,TGCGCCAGCAGCTCATTGCAGGGTAACAAAAACATTCAGTACTTC,CASSSLQGNKNIQYF
-,TRBV11-2,TRBJ2-7,TRBD1,TGTGCCAGCAGCTTAGATCGGGGACAGGGGGCGTGGGAGCAGTACTTC,CASSLDRGQGAWEQYF
few,TRBV5-1,TRBJ2-3,-,TGCGCCAGCAGCAGACTCGGACAGAGCACAGATACGCAGTATTTT,CASSRLGQSTDTQYF
-,TRBV30,TRBJ1-2,-,TGTGCCTGGAGTGCCTCCCTCATGGGAGACAACTATGGCTACACCTTC,CAWSASLMGDNYGYTF
-,TRBV7-9,TRBJ2-2,-,TGTGCCAGCAGCTTAGCCCCCAACCGCGGGACCGGGGAGCTGTTTTTT,CASSLAPNRGTGELFF
-,TRBV7-9,TRBJ2-2,TRBD2,TGTGCCAGCAGCCGCTTCCTCGGGGCGGGAGAGAACACCGGGGAGCTGTTTTTT,CASSRFLGAGENTGELFF
-,TRBV29-1,TRBJ1-2,-,TGCAGCGTTGAACAGGGGAGGGGCTATGGCTACACCTTC,CSVEQGRGYGYTF
-,TRBV19,TRBJ2-1,TRBD2,TGTGCCAGTAGTCCGGGACTAGCGTGGAATGAGCAGTTCTTC,CASSPGLAWNEQFF
-,TRBV19,TRBJ1-5,TRBD1,TGTGCCAGTAGTCTAACAGGGGGCTTAAGACAGCCCCAGCATTTT,CASSLTGGLRQPQHF
-,TRBV27,TRBJ1-1,-,TGTGCCAGCAGTCCCCGACAAATCCCGAACACTGAAGCTTTCTTT,CASSPRQIPNTEAFF
few,TRBV6-5,TRBJ2-7,-,TGTGCCAGCAGTTACTCAGCCCGAAGCTCCTACGAGCAGTACTTC,CASSYSARSSYEQYF